The clone carrying this T cell receptor beta chain was counted many times. The antigen is unknown. This entry belongs to a study of CD8 T cells in ankylosing spondylitis. Overall study findings and caveats: The study identified a TCR beta motif of several highly homologous variants that appeared characteristic of ankylosing spondylitis blood.

TCRdb redid the calling of the 5' RACE reads with MiXCR, one entry per CDR3 protein. Among roughly 38,000 distinct CDR3 sequences listed, approximately 3% were seen once. Germline lookup yields CDR1 SGDLS and CDR2 YYNGEE. The CDR3 has 15 residues. Unmatched junction bases numbered 4, after V lost 4 bases and J lost 0 bases. The chain joins TRBV9 to TRBJ2-3; 8 nucleotides align to TRBD2. The TCR originated in a male donor with ankylosing spondylitis or in good health (not recorded which). The sequencing input was blood, either unsorted or a sorted T cell fraction (not recorded which). The CDR3 DNA is TGTGCCAGCAGCCGGCGGGGGGCTAGCACAGATACGCAGTATTTT. Encoded protein: CASSRRGASTDTQYF.